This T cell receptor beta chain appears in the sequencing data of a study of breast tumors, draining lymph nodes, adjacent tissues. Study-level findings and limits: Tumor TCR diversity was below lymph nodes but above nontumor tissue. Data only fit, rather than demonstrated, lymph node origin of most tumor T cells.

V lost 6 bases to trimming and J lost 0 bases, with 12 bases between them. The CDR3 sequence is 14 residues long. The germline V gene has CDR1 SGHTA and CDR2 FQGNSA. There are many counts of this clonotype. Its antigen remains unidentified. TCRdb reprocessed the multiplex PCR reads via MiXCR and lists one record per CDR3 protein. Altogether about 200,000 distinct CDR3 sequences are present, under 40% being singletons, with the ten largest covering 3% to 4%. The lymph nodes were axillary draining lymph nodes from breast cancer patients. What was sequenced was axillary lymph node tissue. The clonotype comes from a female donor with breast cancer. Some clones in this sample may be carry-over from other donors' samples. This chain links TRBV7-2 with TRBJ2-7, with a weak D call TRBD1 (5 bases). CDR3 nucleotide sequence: TGTGCCAGCAGAAGGCAGGGTGCCTCCTACGAGCAGTACTTC. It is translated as CASRRQGASYEQYF.